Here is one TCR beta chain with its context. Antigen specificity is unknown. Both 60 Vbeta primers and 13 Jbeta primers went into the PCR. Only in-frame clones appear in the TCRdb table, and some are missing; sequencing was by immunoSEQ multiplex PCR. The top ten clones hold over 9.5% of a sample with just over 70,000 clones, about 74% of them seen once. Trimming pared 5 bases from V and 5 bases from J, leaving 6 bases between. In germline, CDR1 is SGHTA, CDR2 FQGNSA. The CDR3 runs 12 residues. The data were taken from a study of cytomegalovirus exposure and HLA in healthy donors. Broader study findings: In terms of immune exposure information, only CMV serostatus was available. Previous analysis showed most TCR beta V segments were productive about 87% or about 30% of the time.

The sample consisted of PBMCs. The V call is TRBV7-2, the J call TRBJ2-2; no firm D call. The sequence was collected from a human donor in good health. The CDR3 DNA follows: TGTGCCAGCAGCCCATCAACCGGGGAGCTGTTTTTT. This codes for CASSPSTGELFF.